The 8 T cell receptor beta chains below come from one sample, sequenced in a study of blood T cell repertoires in COVID-19. The assay was immunoSEQ multiplex PCR, and TCRdb's table has in-frame clones only and misses some. The repertoire holds about 46,000 clones, with roughly nine tenths as singletons. Input material: PBMCs or T cells enriched from blood (not recorded which). Every receptor here comes from a woman in her forties or fifties who had recovered from COVID-19.

The rearrangement links TRBV10-2 to TRBJ1-5; 9 bases line up with TRBD1. The germline CDR1 and CDR2 sequences are WSHSY and SAAADI. This CDR3 has 15 amino acids. Trimming cost V 6 bases and J 6 bases; bases outside gene matches: 9. The DNA for the CDR3 is TGCGCCAGCAGGGACAGGGGATCTTTCGTTCAGCCCCAGCATTTT. Translated: CASRDRGSFVQPQHF.

V and J are TRBV29-1 and TRBJ2-1; 9 bases agree with TRBD1. The trim removed 3 bases at V and 9 bases at J, leaving 9 bases unmatched. This CDR3 contains 14 residues. CDR1 is SQVTM, CDR2 ANQGSEA, per germline. CDR3 bases: TGCAGCGTTGACCGGGACAGGGTTTTCGGTGAGCAGTTCTTC. It codes for CSVDRDRVFGEQFF.

DNA of the CDR3: TGTGCCAGCGGAAGAACCGGGACAGAGCTCTACAATGAGCAGTTCTTC. Amino acids: CASGRTGTELYNEQFF. The V and J genes are TRBV2 and TRBJ2-1; 7 positions agree with TRBD1. The CDR3 runs to 16 residues. CDR1 and CDR2 (germline): SNHLY, FYNNEI. Trimming at V came to 8 bases and at J to 3 bases, leaving 13 bases not matched to a gene.

The CDR3 DNA follows: TGCGCCAGCAGCCCCGGGACTAGCGGAACCGGGGAGCTGTTTTTT. Translation gives CASSPGTSGTGELFF. The J gene is TRBJ2-2, the V gene TRBV5-1, with TRBD2 matching over 11 bases. The germline V gene encodes CDR1 SGHRS and CDR2 YFSETQ. After removal of 4 bases from V and 5 bases from J, the junction contained 4 bases not matched to a gene. The CDR3 is made up of 15 amino acids. Full variable domain (remainder filled in from reference TRBV5-1 and TRBJ2-2): KAGVTQTPRYLIKTRGQQVTLSCSPISGHRSVSWYQQTPGQGLQFLFEYFSETQRNKGNFPGRFSGRQFSNSRSEMNVSTLELGDSALYLCASSPGTSGTGELFFGEGSRLTVL.

The chain has TRBV7-2 and TRBJ1-6; TRBD1 might be the D (5 bases). V was clipped by 1 base and J by 10 bases, with 14 bases between them. Looked up from germline, CDR1 is SGHTA and CDR2 is FQGNSA. This CDR3 comprises 15 residues. In DNA, the CDR3 is TGTGCCAGCAGCTTAGGGGGGGGGACGAGGTCACCCCTCCACTTT. This codes for CASSLGGGTRSPLHF.

This chain connects TRBV24-1 to TRBJ1-2, with no clear D. V was trimmed by 1 base and J by 0 bases, leaving 5 bases between them. Looked up from germline, CDR1 is KGHDR and CDR2 is SFDVKD. The CDR3 is made up of 14 amino acids. The CDR3 DNA reads as TGTGCCACCAGTGATTTCACAGCTAACTATGGCTACACCTTC. This codes for CATSDFTANYGYTF.

The chain couples TRBV10-1 to TRBJ2-7; tentative D call: TRBD2 (5 bases). This CDR3 has 14 residues. CDR1 and CDR2 from the germline V gene are WNHNN and SYGVQD (reference sequence). V shed 2 bases and J shed 7 bases, with 15 bases lying between them. The CDR3 protein is CASSEAGSPREQYF. CDR3 nucleotides: TGCGCCAGCAGTGAGGCGGGTAGTCCGCGGGAGCAGTACTTC.

The chain is built from TRBV29-1 and TRBJ1-1, with D hard to call. Germline CDR1 reads SQVTM; CDR2 reads ANQGSEA. V gave up 2 bases and J gave up 0 bases, with 7 bases separating them. The CDR3 totals 13 residues. CDR3 protein: CSVESQMNTEAFF. The CDR3 DNA follows: TGCAGCGTTGAATCCCAGATGAACACTGAAGCTTTCTTT.